Described below is a single T cell receptor (beta chain) sequence and its context. Clinical histories supplied by participants themselves formed the basis of cohort assignment. Trimming shortened V by 4 bases and J by 2 bases, and 10 bases separated the two germline ends. CDR1 and CDR2 from the germline V gene are SGHRS and YFSETQ. This CDR3 is 14 amino acids long. This sample is drawn from a study of blood T cell repertoires in COVID-19. About the research overall: T cells, B-cell-depleted T cells, or PBMCs provided the cDNA or gDNA that served as material.

Produced via immunoSEQ multiplex PCR; TCRdb's table is partial and in-frame only. This table holds fewer than 200,000 clones, roughly 85% found once. The receptor was isolated from a man in his sixties who had recovered from COVID-19. Sequencing input: PBMCs or T cells enriched from blood (not recorded which). The chain employs TRBV5-1 and TRBJ1-5; maybe TRBD1 (5 bases). CDR3 region: CASSPGGGNQPQHF. As DNA, the CDR3 is TGCGCCAGCAGCCCGGGGGGTGGCAATCAGCCCCAGCATTTT.